The clone carrying this T cell receptor beta chain has only one observation. The antigen is unknown. The data were obtained in a study of shared clonotypes between healthy human individuals. The CDR3 is made up of 16 amino acids. Trimming removed 3 bases from V and 4 bases from J, with 18 bases in between. Germline lookup yields CDR1 KGHSH and CDR2 LQKENI. The deep-level immunoSEQ assay was used. Repertoires were generated with immunoSEQ multiplex PCR, while TCRdb's copy carries only in-frame clones and drops some. Among about 670,000 clones listed, roughly 70% were seen once. Overall study results and limits: The four-donor shared clonotypes exceeded non-shared clonotypes in generation probability, with non-shared ones scoring lower. Naive subsets typically showed greater estimated richness than memory subsets. Donor scarcity curtailed the genetic and exposure-history diversity represented herein.

V gene TRBV18 combines with J gene TRBJ2-5; D is perhaps TRBD2 (7 bases). This sequence was found in a woman aged 25 to 39 in good health. The material sequenced was memory CD4+ T cells sorted from blood. Subset reported: CD45RA-negative fraction. The CDR3 loop reads CASSPGRGAVVETQYF. In DNA, the CDR3 is TGTGCCAGCTCACCCGGACGGGGGGCGGTAGTAGAGACCCAGTACTTC.